This TCR beta chain came from a study of cytomegalovirus exposure and HLA in healthy donors. This CDR3 spans 15 amino acids. CDR1 is SGHVS and CDR2 is FNYEAQ in the germline V gene. The junction had 3 bases not matched to a gene; V was cut back by 4 bases and J by 2 bases. The study ran its PCR with 60 Vbeta and 13 Jbeta primers. The protocol was immunoSEQ multiplex PCR, while the TCRdb copy is restricted to in-frame clones and leaves out a portion. The sample lists over 130,000 clones, approximately 84% occurring once. For this clone: Its specificity is unknown.

General observations from the study: Some V segments (TRBV6-2 and TRBV6-3 among them) were excluded as indistinguishable.

This clonotype originated in a man younger than 40 in good health and CMV-seropositive. Sequencing was carried out using PBMCs. The chain carries TRBV7-6 and TRBJ2-7, with 12 bases identical to TRBD2. The chain's CDR3 is CASSSSSGGAYEQYF. In DNA form, the CDR3 reads TGTGCCAGCAGCTCGTCTAGCGGGGGGGCCTACGAGCAGTACTTC.